Sequencing of this T cell receptor (beta chain) was carried out in a study of blood T cell repertoires in COVID-19. Turning to the study itself: T cells, B-cell-depleted T cells, or PBMCs supplied cDNA or gDNA.

Seattle's cohort entered during active infection and was followed longitudinally. Original processing methods: Estimation of nucleated cell counts was performed using reference gene primer amplification. Method: immunoSEQ multiplex PCR; TCRdb's copy keeps in-frame clones and lacks some. The V and J calls and clone size come from that table; D and trimming were worked out from the DNA. Of about 390,000 clones listed, approximately 89% were seen once; the top ten hold about 2.1%. The CDR3 has 15 residues. V lost 4 bases and J lost 0, with 13 bases in between. Looked up from germline, CDR1 is MNHEY and CDR2 is SMNVEV (reference sequence).

The V gene is TRBV27, the J gene TRBJ2-7; unclear D gene. The sequence was collected from a woman aged 60-70 years with COVID-19, enrolled during active disease. What was sequenced was peripheral blood. The CDR3 loop reads CASSYRASSSYEQYF. The CDR3 DNA follows: TGTGCCAGCAGTTATCGAGCGTCGAGCTCCTACGAGCAGTACTTC.